This T cell receptor (beta chain) was obtained from a study of T cell changes during pregnancy in multiple sclerosis. The CDR3 totals 15 residues. The germline V gene encodes CDR1 SGHDN and CDR2 FVKESK. V lost 5 bases, J lost 2 bases, and 13 bases lay in between. Clones were sequenced by immunoSEQ multiplex PCR, and TCRdb holds only the in-frame ones, with some missing. The table shows about 23,000 clones, with about 90% occurring only once. The specimen was CD8+ T cells from peripheral blood mononuclear cells, collected after pregnancy. The chain is built from TRBV14 and TRBJ2-1, with D unresolved. This TCR was sampled from a female donor with multiple sclerosis, enrolled in a pregnancy study. CDR3 bases: TGTGCCAGCAGCGACCCTAGGATAACCTACAATGAGCAGTTCTTC. Protein sequence: CASSDPRITYNEQFF.